The subject of this entry is one T cell receptor beta chain. Its antigen remains undetermined. No per-base quality is available; no much larger clone lies one base away. The entry originates in a study of blood T cell repertoires in COVID-19 (TCRdb year 2020). Broadly, across the study: Collaborator samples came from the United States, Italy and Spain and covered acute and convalescent phases of COVID-19. HLA class I and class II types, where available, came from metadata supplied by the sample provider rather than from assay-based typing. The material from the prospective study consisted of cDNA or gDNA derived from T cells, B-cell-depleted T cells, or PBMCs. Nearly every sample came with metadata listing a de-identified subject ID, COVID-19 status, age in years and sex. The repertoires were released in a freely available public database meant as a resource for research on the immune response to SARS-CoV-2. Deeply sampled blood TCRbeta repertoires from subjects exposed to, actively infected with, or recovered from COVID-19 were included in the dataset. The samples were drawn from the first 160 participants of the ongoing ImmuneRACE study and from 950 to 1,500 subjects provided by 6 global collaborators.

The immunoSEQ Assay, a bias-controlled multiplex PCR, was used to amplify TCRbeta CDR3 regions from genomic DNA. The original methods were these. Nucleated cell counts per sample were estimated from amplification of reference gene primers within the assay. Sequence reads were collapsed and filtered to measure the absolute abundance of every unique TCRbeta CDR3 rearrangement. For each sample, productive Simpson clonality was calculated as the square root of Simpson's diversity index across productive rearrangements. TCRdb re-hosts the immuneACCESS table, in-frame sequences only. Its copies lack some clones; in the studies checked, an unresolved V gene accounts for under half of them, and the cause for the rest is not known. D and trimming come from the DNA, and the V and J calls and clone size come from that table. The sample table lists 110,000 or so clones, roughly 81% of them with a count of one. The top ten hold more than 9% of the sample.

Broader findings and caveats from the paper: The amount of clinical and demographic metadata varied by source and participant and was provided uncurated.

Collaborating institutions collected whole blood in K2EDTA tubes following their own protocols. For TCRbeta analysis, collaborators shipped samples as frozen whole blood, isolated PBMCs, or DNA extracted from either of those sample types. The sequencing input was peripheral blood. The TCR was taken from a human donor in a cohort sampled during active COVID-19.

CDR3 region: CASRTDRGDSYEQYF. The nucleotide sequence reads as follows: TGTGCCAGCAGAACCGACAGGGGGGACTCCTACGAGCAGTACTTC. The chain was built from TRBV6-5 and TRBJ2-7; 9 central bases correspond to TRBD1. CDR1 and CDR2 are read off the germline V gene as MNHEY and SVGAGI. V trim: 6 bases; J trim: 0 bases; unmatched bases: 6. The CDR3 has 15 amino acids, counting the end cysteine and phenylalanine. Of the read, only the CDR3 DNA is kept; its 45 bases are in frame from base 1.